The 13 T cell receptor beta chains reported below all come from one sample, sequenced in a study of T-cell reconstitution after alpha-beta-depleted transplantation in children (dated by TCRdb to 2016 to 2017). What this sample's treatment or condition label stands for: allogeneic hematopoietic cell transplantation with graft depleted of TCRalphabeta T cells and CD19 B cells. Libraries were prepared through PCR. Sequencing took place on an Illumina HiSeq 2500. TCR libraries were prepared with molecular barcoding, using unique molecular identifiers to normalize TCRbeta repertoire quantification. TCRdb trimmed public reads at Q25 via fastp, called clones via MiXCR and kept in-frame beta chains. Each record represents a unique CDR3 protein, reported with the most common genes and DNA among its rows. The sample table contains around 600,000 distinct CDR3 sequences; only one count was recorded for under 25% of them. The ten largest clones add up to around 14% of the sample.

Source: PBMCs, mostly from graft donor cells, taken 360 days after TCRalphabeta/CD19-depleted stem cell transplant. The receptors were gathered from a boy younger than two who had a stem cell transplant for acute myeloid leukemia, so the T cells may come from the graft donor.

The chain joins TRBV20-1 to TRBJ1-4; unclear D gene. Trimming cost V 0 bases and J 7 bases, with 18 bases left between them. The CDR3 loop spans 16 amino acids. Germline V CDR1 and CDR2: DFQATT, SNEGSKA (reference sequence). The CDR3 region is CSARDSHGSEAEKLFF. CDR3 in DNA: TGCAGTGCTAGAGACTCTCACGGGTCCGAAGCTGAAAAACTGTTTTTT.

CDR3 bases: TGTGCCAGCAGCTTGGACAGGACGAGGGCCTACAATGAGCAGTTCTTC. Residues: CASSLDRTRAYNEQFF. The gene calls are TRBV5-6 and TRBJ2-1; D is tentatively TRBD1 or TRBD2 (5 bases each). The V end lost 0 bases, the J end lost 2 bases, and 12 bases lay between the germline ends. This CDR3 has 16 amino acids. Germline CDR1 reads SGHDT; CDR2 reads YYEEEE.

The table lists this clonotype with many counts. The chain recombines TRBV12-5 with TRBJ2-7; tentative D call: TRBD2 (5 bases). This CDR3 has 15 amino acids. Germline CDR1 LGHNT, CDR2 FRNRAP. V was clipped by 3 bases and J by 2 bases, with 14 bases between them. The CDR3 loop reads CASGFPREQPYEQYV. The CDR3 DNA reads TGTGCTAGTGGTTTTCCTCGGGAACAGCCCTACGAGCAGTACGTC.

The chain recombines TRBV12-3 or TRBV12-4 with TRBJ2-3; 7 nucleotides line up with TRBD2. The junction had 2 bases not matched to a gene; V was cut back by 6 bases and J by 11 bases. The CDR3 is 10 residues long. The CDR3 DNA reads as TGTGCCAGCAGCCGGGGGGAGCAGTATTTT. Translation: CASSRGEQYF.

This clonotype was observed at least ten times. The chain has TRBV7-2 and TRBJ2-5, with 7 bases lining up with TRBD2. CDR3 length: 16 residues. J lost 7 bases, V lost 1 base, and 12 bases had no gene match. Germline V CDR1 and CDR2: SGHTA, FQGNSA. The CDR3 DNA sequence: TGTGCCAGCAGCTTAGGTTTTGTGGGGCCTAGCGGGACCCAGTACTTC. Translation gives CASSLGFVGPSGTQYF.

The table lists this clonotype with many counts. The genes are TRBV29-1 and TRBJ1-4; TRBD1 agrees at 8 bases. Germline CDR1 and CDR2: SQVTM and ANQGSEA. Trimming removed 4 bases from V and 7 bases from J; junction bases left unmatched: 8. The CDR3 sequence is 14 residues long. The CDR3 region has the DNA TGCAGCGTTGTCGTCCCGGGACAGGTTGAAAAACTGTTTTTT. This codes for CSVVVPGQVEKLFF.

As regards this clonotype: Its ends do not fully match the called genes, so a read error is possible. This chain uses TRBV28 with TRBJ2-1, with D possibly TRBD1 on 6 matching bases. The CDR3 contains 12 residues. Germline V gene data show CDR1 as MDHEN and CDR2 as SYDVKM. The CDR3 nucleotides are TGTGGCAGCAGTTTAGGGGGCAATGAGCAGTTCTTC. The encoded protein is CGSSLGGNEQFF.

The chain is built from TRBV6-1 and TRBJ2-5; D is perhaps TRBD1 (5 bases). CDR1 is MNHNS and CDR2 is SASEGT in the germline V gene. The CDR3 has 15 residues. The V and J ends lost 6 bases and 5 bases respectively, with 19 bases between them. CDR3 loop: CASSLAQQPGETQYF. In DNA form, the CDR3 reads TGTGCCAGCAGCCTGGCCCAACAGCCAGGGGAGACCCAGTACTTC.

This clonotype was seen ten or more times. This sequence joins TRBV6-5 and TRBJ1-2; D not resolved. Germline V lookup: CDR1 MNHEY, CDR2 SVGAGI. The CDR3 is made up of 11 amino acids. V was shortened by 6 bases and J by 1 base, with 3 bases between the two germline ends. CDR3 nucleotides: TGTGCCAGCAGGGATAACTATGGCTACACCTTC. Translating it yields CASRDNYGYTF.

This clonotype was counted only a few times. J is TRBJ2-1 and V is TRBV4-3, with D possibly being TRBD1 (7 bases). Between the trimmed V and J ends, which lost 0 bases and 7 bases, there was a span of 19 bases. The CDR3 spans 17 residues. CDR1 and CDR2 (germline): LGHNA, YSLEER. The CDR3: CASSQDRAGTVLNEQFF. CDR3 nucleotides: TGCGCCAGCAGCCAAGATCGGGCGGGGACAGTCCTTAATGAGCAGTTCTTC.

This clonotype was picked up a small number of times. CDR3 nucleotide sequence: TGTGCCAGCAGTGAATTCAAGATTACAGATACGCAGTATTTT. It translates to CASSEFKITDTQYF. The chain combines TRBV2 with TRBJ2-3; unclear D gene. The germline V gene encodes CDR1 SNHLY and CDR2 FYNNEI. Trimming removed 2 bases from V and 3 bases from J, with 9 bases in between. The CDR3 has 14 amino acids.

The chain uses TRBV12-3 or TRBV12-4 and TRBJ2-7; the match to TRBD1 covers 8 bases. Trimming took 6 bases from V and 9 from J; bases not matched to a gene: 4. The CDR3 loop spans 11 amino acids. DNA for the CDR3: TGTGCCAGCAGACCGGGACAGGCGCAGTACTTC. Translation gives CASRPGQAQYF.

Ten or more counts support this clonotype. This sequence joins TRBV4-3 and TRBJ2-2; 9 bases map to TRBD2. Germline CDR1 reads LGHNA; CDR2 reads YSLEER. Trimming took 0 bases from V and 7 from J; bases not matched to a gene: 6. The CDR3 consists of 16 residues. This CDR3 is CASSQDRTSDGGELFF. The CDR3, as DNA: TGCGCCAGCAGCCAAGATAGGACTAGCGACGGCGGGGAGCTGTTTTTT.